This is a list of T cell receptor beta chains from one sample in a study of control samples from healthy donors and cancer patients. Measured with immunoSEQ multiplex PCR; TCRdb has only the in-frame clones, and not every one. The table includes about 40,000 clones, 92% detected once. Sequencing was done on a sample of blood. All receptors come from a woman between 50 and 59 years old in good health. Both conserved end residues are part of each CDR3.

V,J,CDR3
TRBV11-2,TRBJ1-6,CASSSRQGHSYNSPLHF
TRBV7-2,TRBJ1-5,CASSLTGTYQPQHF
TRBV23-1,TRBJ1-5,CASSQLFGTVNQPQHF
TRBV9,TRBJ2-1,CASSDRTAQSYNEQFF
TRBV9,TRBJ2-3,CASSVAVADTQYF
TRBV30,TRBJ1-6,CAWSVIKTGLGKRGSPLHF
TRBV7-2,TRBJ1-6,CASSLAPGQHSPLHF
TRBV5-1,TRBJ2-1,CASSRTGTSYNEQFF
TRBV7-9,TRBJ1-1,CASSLSGRVGTEAFF
TRBV19,TRBJ1-1,CASQNEGKAAFF
TRBV5-6,TRBJ2-1,CASSLVDSRFNEQFF
TRBV28,TRBJ1-2,CASSLLGYGYTF
TRBV27,TRBJ1-5,CASSLSATGGNQPQHF
TRBV7-9,TRBJ1-2,CASSLNAQAGGYTF
TRBV5-1,TRBJ2-3,CASSSLAGGLADTQYF
TRBV10-3,TRBJ1-5,CAISETQGAGNQPQHF
TRBV25-1,TRBJ1-3,CASNGASGNTIYF
TRBV6-4,TRBJ2-7,CASTLGTGTGEQYF
TRBV7-3,TRBJ2-1,CASSPGGAPSYNEQFF
TRBV6-4,TRBJ2-1,CASSVGQGATGEQFF
TRBV6-1,TRBJ1-5,CASSGEFVGSNQPQHF
TRBV6-6,TRBJ1-2,CASILQGGRTYGYTF
TRBV29-1,TRBJ1-1,CSVSVLNTEAFF
TRBV27,TRBJ1-2,CASSPPGQGIYGYTF
TRBV7-7,TRBJ1-4,CASSLGGPNEKLFF
TRBV5-6,TRBJ2-3,CASSLLRGASTDTQYF
TRBV4-3,TRBJ1-3,CASSQVPGSAGNTIYF
TRBV6-6,TRBJ2-7,CASRSTGGSYEQYF
TRBV27,TRBJ2-3,CASSFYGAGGSTDTQYF
TRBV5-8,TRBJ1-5,CASSLGGQGFQPQHF